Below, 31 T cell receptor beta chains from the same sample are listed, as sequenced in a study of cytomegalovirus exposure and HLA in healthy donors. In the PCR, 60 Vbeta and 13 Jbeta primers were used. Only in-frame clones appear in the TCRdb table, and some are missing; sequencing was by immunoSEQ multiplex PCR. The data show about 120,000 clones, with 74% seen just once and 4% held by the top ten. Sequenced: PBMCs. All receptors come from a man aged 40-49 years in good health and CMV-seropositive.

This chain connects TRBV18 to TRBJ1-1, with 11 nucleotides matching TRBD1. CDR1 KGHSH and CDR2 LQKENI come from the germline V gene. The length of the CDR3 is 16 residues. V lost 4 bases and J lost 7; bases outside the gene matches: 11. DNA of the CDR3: TGTGCCAGCTCACTCTTCGGGACAGGGGGAGTGGATGAAGCTTTCTTT. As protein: CASSLFGTGGVDEAFF. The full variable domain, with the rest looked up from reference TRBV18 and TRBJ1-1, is NAGVMQNPRHLVRRRGQEARLRCSPMKGHSHVYWYRQLPEEGLKFMVYLQKENIIDESGMPKERFSAEFPKEGPSILRIQQVVRGDSAAYFCASSLFGTGGVDEAFFGQGTRLTVV.

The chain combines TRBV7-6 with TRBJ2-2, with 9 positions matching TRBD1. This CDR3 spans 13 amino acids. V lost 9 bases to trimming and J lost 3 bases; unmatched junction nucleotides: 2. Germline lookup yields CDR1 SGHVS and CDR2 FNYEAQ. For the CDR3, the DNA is TGTGCCAGTCGGGACAGGGACACCGGGGAGCTGTTTTTT. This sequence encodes CASRDRDTGELFF.

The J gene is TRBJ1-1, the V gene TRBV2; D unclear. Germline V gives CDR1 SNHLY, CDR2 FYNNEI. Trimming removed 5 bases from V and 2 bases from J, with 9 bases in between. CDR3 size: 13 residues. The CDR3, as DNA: TGTGCCAGCAGTCCTCCACAAAACACTGAAGCTTTCTTT. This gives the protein CASSPPQNTEAFF.

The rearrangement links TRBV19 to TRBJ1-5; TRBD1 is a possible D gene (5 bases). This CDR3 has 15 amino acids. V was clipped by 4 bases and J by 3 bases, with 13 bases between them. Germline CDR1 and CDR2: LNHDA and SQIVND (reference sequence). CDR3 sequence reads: CASSRTGEPNQPQHF. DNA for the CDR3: TGTGCCAGTAGTAGAACAGGAGAACCCAATCAGCCCCAGCATTTT.

As DNA, the CDR3 is TGTGCCACCAGCATCCTAGGACAGATAACTAATGAAAAACTGTTTTTT. As protein: CATSILGQITNEKLFF. The chain recombines TRBV15 with TRBJ1-4, with D perhaps matching TRBD1 (6 bases). Per the germline V gene, CDR1 is LNHNV and CDR2 is YYDKDF (reference sequence). This CDR3 is built from 16 residues. V was shortened by 4 bases and J by 1 base, with 13 bases between the two germline ends.

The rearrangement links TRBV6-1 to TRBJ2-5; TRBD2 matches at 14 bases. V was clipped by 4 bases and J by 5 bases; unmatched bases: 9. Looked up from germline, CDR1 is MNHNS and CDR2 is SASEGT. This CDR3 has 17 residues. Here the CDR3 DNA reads TGTGCCAGCAGTGGGACTAGCGGGGGGTACGGTGGCGAGACCCAGTACTTC. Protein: CASSGTSGGYGGETQYF.

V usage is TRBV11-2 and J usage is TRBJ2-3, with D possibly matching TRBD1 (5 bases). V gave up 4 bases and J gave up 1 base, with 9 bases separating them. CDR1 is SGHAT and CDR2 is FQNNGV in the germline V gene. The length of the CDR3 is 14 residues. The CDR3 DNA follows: TGTGCCAGCAGCTATCAGACAGGCACAGATACGCAGTATTTT. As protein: CASSYQTGTDTQYF.

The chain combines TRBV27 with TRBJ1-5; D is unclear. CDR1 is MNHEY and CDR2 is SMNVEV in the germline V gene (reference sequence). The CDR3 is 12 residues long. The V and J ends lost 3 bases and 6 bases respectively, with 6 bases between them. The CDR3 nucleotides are TGTGCCAGCAGTTTTCCAGGTCAGCCCCAGCATTTT. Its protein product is CASSFPGQPQHF.

This CDR3 reads CASQRGSGNTIYF. CDR3 coding DNA: TGTGCCAGCCAGCGGGGGTCTGGAAACACCATATATTTT. The V gene is TRBV5-5, the J gene TRBJ1-3, with a tentative D call TRBD1 (5 bases). V was trimmed by 7 bases and J by 1 base, leaving 9 bases between them. Germline loops: CDR1 SGHKS, CDR2 YYEKEE (reference sequence). The CDR3 sequence is 13 residues long.

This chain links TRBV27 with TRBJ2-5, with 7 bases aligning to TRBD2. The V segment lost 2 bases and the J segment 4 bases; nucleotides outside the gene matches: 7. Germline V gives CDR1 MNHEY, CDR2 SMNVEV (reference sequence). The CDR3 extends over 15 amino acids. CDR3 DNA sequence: TGTGCCAGCAGTTTAGGCGGGAGCCCGAGAGAGACCCAGTACTTC. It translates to CASSLGGSPRETQYF.

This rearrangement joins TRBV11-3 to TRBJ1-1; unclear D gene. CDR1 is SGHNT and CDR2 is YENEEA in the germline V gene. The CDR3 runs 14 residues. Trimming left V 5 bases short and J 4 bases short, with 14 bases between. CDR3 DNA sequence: TGTGCCAGCAGCCCTAGATGGCCTGCCACTGAAGCTTTCTTT. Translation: CASSPRWPATEAFF.

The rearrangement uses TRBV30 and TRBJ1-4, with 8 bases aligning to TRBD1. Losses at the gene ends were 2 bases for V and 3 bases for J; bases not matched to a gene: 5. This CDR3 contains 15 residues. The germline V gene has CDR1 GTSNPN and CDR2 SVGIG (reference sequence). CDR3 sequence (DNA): TGTGCCTGGAGTAGGCAGGGGGCGCCTAATGAAAAACTGTTTTTT. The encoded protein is CAWSRQGAPNEKLFF.

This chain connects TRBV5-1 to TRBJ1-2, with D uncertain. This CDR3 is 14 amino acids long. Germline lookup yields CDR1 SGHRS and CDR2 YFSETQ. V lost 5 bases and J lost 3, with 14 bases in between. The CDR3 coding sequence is TGCGCCAGCAGGGAGGAAGGAAGGGACTATGGCTACACCTTC. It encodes CASREEGRDYGYTF.

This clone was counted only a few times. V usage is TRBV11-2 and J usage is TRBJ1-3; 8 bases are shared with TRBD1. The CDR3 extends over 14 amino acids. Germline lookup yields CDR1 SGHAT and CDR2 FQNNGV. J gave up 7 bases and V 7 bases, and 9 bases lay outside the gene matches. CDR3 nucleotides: TGTGCCAGCAACGCCGGGACAGGAGGGAACACCATATATTTT. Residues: CASNAGTGGNTIYF.

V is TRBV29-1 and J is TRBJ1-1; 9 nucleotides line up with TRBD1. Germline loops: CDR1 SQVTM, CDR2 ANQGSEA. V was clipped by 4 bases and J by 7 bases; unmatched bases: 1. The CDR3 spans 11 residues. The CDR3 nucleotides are TGCAGCGTTGCGGGACAGGGTGAAGCTTTCTTT. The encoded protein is CSVAGQGEAFF.

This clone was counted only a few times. CDR3 region: CSVEGATFGGTEAFF. The CDR3 nucleotides read TGCAGCGTTGAGGGGGCGACGTTTGGGGGCACTGAAGCTTTCTTT. This rearrangement joins TRBV29-1 to TRBJ1-1; TRBD1 is a possible D gene (6 bases). V lost 3 bases, J lost 4 bases, and 18 bases lay in between. CDR3 length: 15 amino acids. The germline CDR1 and CDR2 sequences are SQVTM and ANQGSEA.

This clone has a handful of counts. CDR3 in DNA: TGCGCCAGCAGCCAAGTCGAATTAGCGGGGGGGCAAGATACGCAGTATTTT. It specifies CASSQVELAGGQDTQYF. The rearrangement links TRBV4-1 to TRBJ2-3, with TRBD2 matching 11 bases. Per germline, CDR1 MGHRA and CDR2 YSYEKL. The CDR3 runs 17 residues. The junction had 8 bases not matched to a gene; V was cut back by 1 base and J by 5 bases.

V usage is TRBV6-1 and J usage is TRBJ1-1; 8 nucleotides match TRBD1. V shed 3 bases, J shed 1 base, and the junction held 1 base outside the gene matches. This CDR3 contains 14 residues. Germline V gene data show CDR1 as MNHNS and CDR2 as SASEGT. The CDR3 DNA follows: TGTGCCAGCAGTGATACAGGGGGGAACACTGAAGCTTTCTTT. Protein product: CASSDTGGNTEAFF.

The DNA of the CDR3 is TGTGCCAGCTCACCAGAGGGGGACTATGGCTACACCTTC. This codes for CASSPEGDYGYTF. The rearrangement joins TRBV18 to TRBJ1-2, with D perhaps matching TRBD1 (6 bases). Trimming took off 2 bases at V and 3 bases at J, with 7 bases between the two ends. The CDR3 runs to 13 residues. Germline V CDR1 and CDR2: KGHSH, LQKENI.

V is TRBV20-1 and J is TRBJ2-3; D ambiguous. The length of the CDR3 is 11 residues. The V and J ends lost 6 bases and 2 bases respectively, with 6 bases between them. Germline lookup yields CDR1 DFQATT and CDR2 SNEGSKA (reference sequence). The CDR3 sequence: CSAAPTDTQYF. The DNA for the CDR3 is TGCAGTGCGGCACCCACAGATACGCAGTATTTT.

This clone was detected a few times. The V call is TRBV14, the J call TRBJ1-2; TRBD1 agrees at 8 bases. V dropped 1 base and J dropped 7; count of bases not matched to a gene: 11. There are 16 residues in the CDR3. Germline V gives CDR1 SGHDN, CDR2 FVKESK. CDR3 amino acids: CASSQVGRGRVGGYTF. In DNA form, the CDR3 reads TGTGCCAGCAGCCAAGTTGGCAGGGGGCGCGTAGGTGGCTACACCTTC.

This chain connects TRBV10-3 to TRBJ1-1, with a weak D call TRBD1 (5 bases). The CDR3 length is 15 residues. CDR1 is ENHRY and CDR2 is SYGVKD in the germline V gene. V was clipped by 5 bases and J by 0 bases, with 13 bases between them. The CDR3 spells CAISISDSMNTEAFF. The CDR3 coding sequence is TGTGCCATCAGTATCAGCGACAGTATGAACACTGAAGCTTTCTTT.

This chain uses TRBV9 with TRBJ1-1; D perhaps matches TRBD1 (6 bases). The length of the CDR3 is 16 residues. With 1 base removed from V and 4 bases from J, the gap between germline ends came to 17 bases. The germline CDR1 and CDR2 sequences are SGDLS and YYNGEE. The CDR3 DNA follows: TGTGCCAGCAGCGTAACTACCAGGGGCGCAATCACTGAAGCTTTCTTT. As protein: CASSVTTRGAITEAFF.

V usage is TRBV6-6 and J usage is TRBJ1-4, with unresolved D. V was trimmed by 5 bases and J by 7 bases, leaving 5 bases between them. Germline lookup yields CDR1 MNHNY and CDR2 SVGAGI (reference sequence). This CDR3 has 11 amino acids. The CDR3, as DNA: TGTGCCAGCAGTACAAGTGAAAAACTGTTTTTT. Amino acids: CASSTSEKLFF.

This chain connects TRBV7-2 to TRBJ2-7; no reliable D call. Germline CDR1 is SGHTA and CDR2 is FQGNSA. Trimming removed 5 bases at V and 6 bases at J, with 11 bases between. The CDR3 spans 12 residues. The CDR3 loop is CASSGAGIEQYF. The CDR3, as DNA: TGTGCCAGCAGCGGCGCAGGTATCGAGCAGTACTTC.

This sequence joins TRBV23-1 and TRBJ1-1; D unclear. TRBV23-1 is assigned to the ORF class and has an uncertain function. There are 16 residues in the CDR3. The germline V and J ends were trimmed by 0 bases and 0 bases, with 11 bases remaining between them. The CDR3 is CASSQSARSMNTEAFF. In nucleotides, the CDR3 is TGCGCCAGCAGTCAATCAGCTAGATCCATGAACACTGAAGCTTTCTTT.

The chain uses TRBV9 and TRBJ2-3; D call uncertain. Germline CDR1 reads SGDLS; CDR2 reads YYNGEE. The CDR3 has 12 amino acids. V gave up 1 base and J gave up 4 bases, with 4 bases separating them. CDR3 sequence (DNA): TGTGCCAGCAGCGTACATGCAGATACGCAGTATTTT. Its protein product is CASSVHADTQYF.

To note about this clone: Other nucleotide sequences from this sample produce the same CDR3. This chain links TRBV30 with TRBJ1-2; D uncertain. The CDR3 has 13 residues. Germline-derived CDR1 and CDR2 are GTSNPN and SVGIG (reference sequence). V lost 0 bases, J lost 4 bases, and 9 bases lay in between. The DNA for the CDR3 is TGTGCCTGGAGTGTTTCGGACTCCTATGGCTACACCTTC. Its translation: CAWSVSDSYGYTF.

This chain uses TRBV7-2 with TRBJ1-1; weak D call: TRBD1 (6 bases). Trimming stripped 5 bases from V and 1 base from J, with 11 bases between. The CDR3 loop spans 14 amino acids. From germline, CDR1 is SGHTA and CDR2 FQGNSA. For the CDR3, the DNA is TGTGCCAGCAGCCTCTTGACAGGGAACACTGAAGCTTTCTTT. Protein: CASSLLTGNTEAFF.

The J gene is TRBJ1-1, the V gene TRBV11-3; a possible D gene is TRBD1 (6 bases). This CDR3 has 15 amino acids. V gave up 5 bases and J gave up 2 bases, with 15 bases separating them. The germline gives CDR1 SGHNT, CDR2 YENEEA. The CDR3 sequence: CASSPDSFPNTEAFF. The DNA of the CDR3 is TGTGCCAGCAGCCCGGACAGCTTCCCCAACACTGAAGCTTTCTTT. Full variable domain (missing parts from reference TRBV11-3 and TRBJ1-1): EAGVVQSPRYKIIEKKQPVAFWCNPISGHNTLYWYLQNLGQGPELLIRYENEEAVDDSQLPKDRFSAERLKGVDSTLKIQPAELGDSAVYLCASSPDSFPNTEAFFGQGTRLTVV.

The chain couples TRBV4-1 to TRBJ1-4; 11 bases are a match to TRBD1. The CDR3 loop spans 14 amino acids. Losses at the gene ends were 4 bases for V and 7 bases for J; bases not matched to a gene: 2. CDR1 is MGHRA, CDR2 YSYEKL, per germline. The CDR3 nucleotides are TGCGCCAGCAGCCTGGACAGGGGGCGTGAAAAACTGTTTTTT. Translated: CASSLDRGREKLFF.